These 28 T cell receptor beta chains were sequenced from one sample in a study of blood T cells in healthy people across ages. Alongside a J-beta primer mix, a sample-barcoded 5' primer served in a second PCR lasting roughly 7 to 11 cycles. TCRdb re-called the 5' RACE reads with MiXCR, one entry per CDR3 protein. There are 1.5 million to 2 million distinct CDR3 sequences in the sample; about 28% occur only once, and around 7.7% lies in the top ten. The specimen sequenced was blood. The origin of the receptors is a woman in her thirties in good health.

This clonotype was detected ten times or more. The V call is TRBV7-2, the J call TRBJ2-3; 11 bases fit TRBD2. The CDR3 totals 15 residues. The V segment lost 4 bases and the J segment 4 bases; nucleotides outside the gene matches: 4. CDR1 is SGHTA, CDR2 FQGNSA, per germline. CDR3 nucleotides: TGTGCCAGCAGCTCACGTAGCGGGAGGGCAGATACGCAGTATTTT. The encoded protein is CASSSRSGRADTQYF.

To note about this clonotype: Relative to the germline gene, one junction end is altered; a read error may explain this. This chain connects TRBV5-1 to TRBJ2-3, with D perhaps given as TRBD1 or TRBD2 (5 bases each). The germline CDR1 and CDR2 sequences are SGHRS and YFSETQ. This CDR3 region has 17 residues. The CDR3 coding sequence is TGCGCCAGCAGCTCTGGGCGAACCGGGACCGGCACAGATACGCGGTATTTT. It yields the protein CASSSGRTGTGTDTRYF.

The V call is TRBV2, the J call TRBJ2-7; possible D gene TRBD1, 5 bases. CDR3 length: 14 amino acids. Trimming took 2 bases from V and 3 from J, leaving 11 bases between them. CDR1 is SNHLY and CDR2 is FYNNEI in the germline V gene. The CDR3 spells CASSEKQARYEQYF. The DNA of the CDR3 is TGTGCCAGCAGTGAAAAACAGGCACGCTACGAGCAGTACTTC.

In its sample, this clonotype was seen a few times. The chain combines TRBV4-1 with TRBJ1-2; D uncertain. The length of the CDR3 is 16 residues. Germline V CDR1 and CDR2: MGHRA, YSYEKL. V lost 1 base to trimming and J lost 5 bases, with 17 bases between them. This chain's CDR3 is CASSQVGIFLQYGYTF. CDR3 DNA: TGCGCCAGCAGCCAAGTTGGAATATTCTTGCAGTATGGCTACACCTTC.

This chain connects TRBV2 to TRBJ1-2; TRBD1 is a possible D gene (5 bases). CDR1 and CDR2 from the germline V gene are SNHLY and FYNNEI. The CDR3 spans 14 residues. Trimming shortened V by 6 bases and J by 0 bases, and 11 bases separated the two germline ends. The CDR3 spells CASRRGLANYGYTF. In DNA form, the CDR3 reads TGTGCCAGCAGACGGGGCCTAGCTAACTATGGCTACACCTTC.

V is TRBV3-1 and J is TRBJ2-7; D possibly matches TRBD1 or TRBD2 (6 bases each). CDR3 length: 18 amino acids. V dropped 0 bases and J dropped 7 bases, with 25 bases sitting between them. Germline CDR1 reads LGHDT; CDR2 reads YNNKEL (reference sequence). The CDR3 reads CASSQEVASWGASGEQYF. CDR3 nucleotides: TGTGCCAGCAGCCAAGAGGTAGCGTCTTGGGGGGCTTCAGGGGAGCAGTACTTC.

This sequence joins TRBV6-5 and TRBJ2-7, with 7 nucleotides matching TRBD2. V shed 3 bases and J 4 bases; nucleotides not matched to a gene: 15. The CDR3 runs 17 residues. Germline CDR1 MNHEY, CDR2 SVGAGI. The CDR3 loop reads CASSYQRNGDYKYEQYF. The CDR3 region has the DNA TGTGCCAGCAGTTATCAACGAAATGGGGACTACAAATACGAGCAGTACTTC.

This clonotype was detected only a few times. The CDR3 nucleotides are TGTGCCAGCACCCAGGGACAGTCTAACACTGAAGCTTTCTTT. The encoded protein is CASTQGQSNTEAFF. The chain has TRBV9 and TRBJ1-1; 7 bases match TRBD1. CDR3 length: 14 amino acids. CDR1 is SGDLS and CDR2 is YYNGEE in the germline V gene. Losses at the gene ends were 6 bases for V and 2 bases for J; bases not matched to a gene: 7.

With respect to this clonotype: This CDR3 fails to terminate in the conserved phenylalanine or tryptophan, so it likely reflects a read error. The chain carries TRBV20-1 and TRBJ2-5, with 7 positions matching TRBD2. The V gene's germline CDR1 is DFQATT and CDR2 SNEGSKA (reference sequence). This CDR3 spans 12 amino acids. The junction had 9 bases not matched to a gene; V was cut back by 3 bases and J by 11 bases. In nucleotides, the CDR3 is TGCAGTGCTAGCGGGACTAAGGTTGAGCAGTACTTA. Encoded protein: CSASGTKVEQYL.

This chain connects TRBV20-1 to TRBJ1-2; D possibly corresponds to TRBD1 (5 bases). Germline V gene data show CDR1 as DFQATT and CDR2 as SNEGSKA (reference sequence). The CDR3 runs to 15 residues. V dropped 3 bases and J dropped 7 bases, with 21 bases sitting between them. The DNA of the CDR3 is TGCAGTGCTAGCTCTCTCTCTCCGGGGGTGAGTGGCTACACCTTC. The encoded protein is CSASSLSPGVSGYTF.

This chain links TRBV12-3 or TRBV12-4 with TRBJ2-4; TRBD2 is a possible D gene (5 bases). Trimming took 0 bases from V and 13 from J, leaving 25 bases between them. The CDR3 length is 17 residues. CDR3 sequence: CASSLALGPQRRYKQYF. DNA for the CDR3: TGTGCCAGCAGTTTAGCGCTAGGACCCCAGAGGAGGTACAAGCAGTACTTC.

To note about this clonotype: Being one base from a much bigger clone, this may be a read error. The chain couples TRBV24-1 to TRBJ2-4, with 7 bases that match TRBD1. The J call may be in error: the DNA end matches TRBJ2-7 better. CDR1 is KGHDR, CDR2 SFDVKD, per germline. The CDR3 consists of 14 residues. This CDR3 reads CATRDAYRGYEQYF. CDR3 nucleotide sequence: TGTGCCACCAGGGATGCATACAGGGGATACGAGCAGTACTTC.

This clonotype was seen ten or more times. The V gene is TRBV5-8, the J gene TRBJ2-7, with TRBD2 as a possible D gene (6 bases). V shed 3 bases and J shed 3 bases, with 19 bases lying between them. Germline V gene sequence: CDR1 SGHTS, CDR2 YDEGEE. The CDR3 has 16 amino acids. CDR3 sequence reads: CASSSPGVAENYEQYF. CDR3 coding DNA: TGTGCCAGCAGCTCCCCGGGGGTAGCGGAGAACTACGAGCAGTACTTC. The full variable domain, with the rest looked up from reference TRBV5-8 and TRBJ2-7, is EAGVTQSPTHLIKTRGQQATLRCSPISGHTSVYWYQQALGLGLQFLLWYDEGEERNRGNFPPRFSGRQFPNYSSELNVNALELEDSALYLCASSSPGVAENYEQYFGPGTRLTVT.

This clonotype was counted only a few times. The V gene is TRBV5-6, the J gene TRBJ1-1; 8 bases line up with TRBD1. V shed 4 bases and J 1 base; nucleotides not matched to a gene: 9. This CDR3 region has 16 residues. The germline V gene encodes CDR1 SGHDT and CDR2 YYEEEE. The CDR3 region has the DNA TGTGCCAGCAGCCCGAGGACAGGGACATCGAACACTGAAGCTTTCTTT. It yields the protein CASSPRTGTSNTEAFF. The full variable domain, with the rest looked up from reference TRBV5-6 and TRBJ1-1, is DAGVTQSPTHLIKTRGQQVTLRCSPKSGHDTVSWYQQALGQGPQFIFQYYEEEERQRGNFPDRFSGHQFPNYSSELNVNALLLGDSALYLCASSPRTGTSNTEAFFGQGTRLTVV.

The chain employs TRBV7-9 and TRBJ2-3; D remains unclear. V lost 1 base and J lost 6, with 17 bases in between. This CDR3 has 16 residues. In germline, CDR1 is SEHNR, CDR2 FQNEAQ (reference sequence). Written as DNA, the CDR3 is TGTGCCAGCAGCTTAGTACTTGGCAGCCAGACGGATACGCAGTATTTT. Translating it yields CASSLVLGSQTDTQYF. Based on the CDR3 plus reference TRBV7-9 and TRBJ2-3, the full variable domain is DTGVSQNPRHKITKRGQNVTFRCDPISEHNRLYWYRQTLGQGPEFLTYFQNEAQLEKSRLLSDRFSAERPKGSFSTLEIQRTEQGDSAMYLCASSLVLGSQTDTQYFGPGTRLTVL.

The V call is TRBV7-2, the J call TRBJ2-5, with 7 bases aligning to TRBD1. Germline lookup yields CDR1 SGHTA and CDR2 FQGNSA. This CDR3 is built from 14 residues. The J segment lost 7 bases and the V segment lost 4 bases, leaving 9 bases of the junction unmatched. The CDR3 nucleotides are TGTGCCAGCAGCTCGGACAGGACCCGCGGGACCCAGTACTTC. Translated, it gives CASSSDRTRGTQYF. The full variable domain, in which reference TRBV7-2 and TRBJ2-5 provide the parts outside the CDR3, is GAGVSQSPSNKVTEKGKDVELRCDPISGHTALYWYRQSLGQGLEFLIYFQGNSAPDKSGLPSDRFSAERTGGSVSTLTIQRTQQEDSAVYLCASSSDRTRGTQYFGPGTRLLVL.

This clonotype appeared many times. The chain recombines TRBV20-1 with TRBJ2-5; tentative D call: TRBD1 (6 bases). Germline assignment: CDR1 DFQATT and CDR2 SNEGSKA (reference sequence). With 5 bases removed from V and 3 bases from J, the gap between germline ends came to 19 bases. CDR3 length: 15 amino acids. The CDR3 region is CSAEFGAGAEETQYF. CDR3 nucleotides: TGCAGTGCTGAGTTCGGGGCAGGGGCGGAAGAGACCCAGTACTTC.

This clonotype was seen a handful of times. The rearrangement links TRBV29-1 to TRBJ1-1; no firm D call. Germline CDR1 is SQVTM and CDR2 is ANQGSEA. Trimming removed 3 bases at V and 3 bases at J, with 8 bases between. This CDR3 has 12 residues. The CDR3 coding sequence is TGCAGCGTTGATTACGGGCACACTGAAGCTTTCTTT. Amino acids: CSVDYGHTEAFF.

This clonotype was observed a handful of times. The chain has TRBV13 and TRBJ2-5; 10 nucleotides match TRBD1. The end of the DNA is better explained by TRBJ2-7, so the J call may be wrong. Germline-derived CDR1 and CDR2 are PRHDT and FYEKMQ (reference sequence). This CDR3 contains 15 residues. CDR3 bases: TGTGCCAGCAGCCCGACAGGGGGCGGTGTATTCGAGCAGTACTTC. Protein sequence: CASSPTGGGVFEQYF.

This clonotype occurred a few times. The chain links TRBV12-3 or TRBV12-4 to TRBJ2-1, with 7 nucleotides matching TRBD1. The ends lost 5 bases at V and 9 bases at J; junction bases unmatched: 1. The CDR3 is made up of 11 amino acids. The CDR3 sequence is CASSKGAEQFF. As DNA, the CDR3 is TGTGCCAGCAGTAAGGGGGCTGAGCAGTTCTTC.

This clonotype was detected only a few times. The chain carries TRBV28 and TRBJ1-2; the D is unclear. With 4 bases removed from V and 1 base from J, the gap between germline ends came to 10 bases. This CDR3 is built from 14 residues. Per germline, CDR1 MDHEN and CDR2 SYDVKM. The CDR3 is CASSSSTFNYGYTF. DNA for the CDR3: TGTGCCAGCAGTTCCTCGACATTTAACTATGGCTACACCTTC.

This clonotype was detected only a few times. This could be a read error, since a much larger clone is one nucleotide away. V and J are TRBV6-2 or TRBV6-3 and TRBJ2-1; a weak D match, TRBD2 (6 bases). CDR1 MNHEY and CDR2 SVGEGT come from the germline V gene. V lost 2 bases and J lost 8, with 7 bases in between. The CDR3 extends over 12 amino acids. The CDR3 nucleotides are TGTGCCAGCAGTTACCCGGGAGATGAGCAGTTCTTC. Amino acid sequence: CASSYPGDEQFF.

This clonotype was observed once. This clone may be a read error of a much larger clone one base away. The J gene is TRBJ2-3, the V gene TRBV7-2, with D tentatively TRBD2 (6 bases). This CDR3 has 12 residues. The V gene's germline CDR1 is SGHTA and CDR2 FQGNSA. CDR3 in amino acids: CAGSWAGDTQYF. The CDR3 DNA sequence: TGTGCCGGCAGCTGGGCGGGGGATACGCAGTATTTT.

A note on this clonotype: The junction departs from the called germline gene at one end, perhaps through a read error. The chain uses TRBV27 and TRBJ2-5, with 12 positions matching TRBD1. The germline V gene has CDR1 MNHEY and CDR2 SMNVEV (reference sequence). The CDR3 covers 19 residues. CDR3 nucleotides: TGTGCCATCAGTCCTGATACCGGGACAGGGGGCTGGAGGGAAGAGACCCAGTACTTC. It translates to CAISPDTGTGGWREETQYF.

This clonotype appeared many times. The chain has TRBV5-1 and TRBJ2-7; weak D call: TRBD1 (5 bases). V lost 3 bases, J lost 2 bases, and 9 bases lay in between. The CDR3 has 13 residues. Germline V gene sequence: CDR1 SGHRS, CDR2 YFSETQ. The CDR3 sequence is CASSSTGTYEQYF. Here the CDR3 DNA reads TGCGCCAGCAGCTCTACAGGAACCTACGAGCAGTACTTC.

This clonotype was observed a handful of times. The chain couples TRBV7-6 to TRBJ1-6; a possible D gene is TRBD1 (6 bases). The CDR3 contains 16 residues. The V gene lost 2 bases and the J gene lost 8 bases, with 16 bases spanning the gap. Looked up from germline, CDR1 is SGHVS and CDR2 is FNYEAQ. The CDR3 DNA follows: TGTGCCAGCAGCTTAAGACAGGTGGATTTGCATTCACCCCTCCACTTT. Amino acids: CASSLRQVDLHSPLHF.

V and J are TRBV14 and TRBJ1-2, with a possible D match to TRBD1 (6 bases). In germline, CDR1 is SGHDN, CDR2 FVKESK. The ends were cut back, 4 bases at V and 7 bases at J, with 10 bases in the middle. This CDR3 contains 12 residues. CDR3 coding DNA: TGTGCCAGCAGCCGGTACAGGGCTGGCTACACCTTC. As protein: CASSRYRAGYTF.

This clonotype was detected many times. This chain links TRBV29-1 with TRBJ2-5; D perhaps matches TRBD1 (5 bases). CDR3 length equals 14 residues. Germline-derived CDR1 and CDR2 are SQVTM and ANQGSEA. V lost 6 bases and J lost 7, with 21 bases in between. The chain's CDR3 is CSVRTTPLMGTQYF. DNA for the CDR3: TGCAGCGTCCGGACAACTCCCCTGATGGGGACCCAGTACTTC.